This T cell receptor beta chain was sequenced during a study of T-cell memory formation after mild COVID-19. About the research overall: Clusters of TCRs were largely donor specific. Findings and caveats of the study: Contracting CD8+ clones were enriched in EMRA, CD4+ mainly in CM and EM.

The CDR3 has 15 residues. V lost 10 bases to trimming and J lost 4 bases; unmatched junction nucleotides: 14. CDR1 and CDR2 from the germline V gene are MNHEY and SVGAGI. The table lists this clonotype with many counts. Its antigen is still unknown. TCRdb ran MiXCR on the 5' RACE reads and lists one entry per CDR3 protein. The sample has 340,000 or so distinct CDR3 sequences; about an eighth are singletons. Sequencing used PBMCs or a T cell subset sorted from them (not recorded which). The receptor's source is a man between 18 and 35 years old who had mild COVID-19 (a few samples of this study predate the infection). Cell type and time point are not known. The chain employs TRBV6-5 and TRBJ2-3; 7 bases are shared with TRBD1. CDR3 region: CATRRRGGIPDTQYF. The CDR3 nucleotides read TGTGCCACCCGAAGGAGAGGGGGCATCCCAGATACGCAGTATTTT.